This T cell receptor beta chain was obtained from a study of monozygotic twins with inflammatory bowel disease. Germline CDR1 reads SGHRS; CDR2 reads YFSETQ. This CDR3 has 13 amino acids. Study-wide results and limits: Relative clonotype sharing with others was diminished in IBD patients versus healthy twins, particularly with disease activity. Backing was not found for a single strong signal or clonotype associated with IBD.

Using TCRalpha and TCRbeta cDNA, the researchers carried out two nested PCRs that lasted approximately 17 and 9 cycles. TCRdb re-called the 5' RACE reads; one entry per CDR3 protein, DNA not given. The sample is made up of 110,000 to 150,000 distinct CDR3 sequences, and the top ten hold around 1.2% of it. As for this clonotype: Its specificity is unknown.

This sequence was found in a human donor with ulcerative colitis or Crohn's disease, or a healthy co-twin of an affected twin (not recorded which). This chain joins TRBV5-1 and TRBJ2-3. Sequenced material: blood. CDR3 amino acids: CASSLGSTDTQYF.